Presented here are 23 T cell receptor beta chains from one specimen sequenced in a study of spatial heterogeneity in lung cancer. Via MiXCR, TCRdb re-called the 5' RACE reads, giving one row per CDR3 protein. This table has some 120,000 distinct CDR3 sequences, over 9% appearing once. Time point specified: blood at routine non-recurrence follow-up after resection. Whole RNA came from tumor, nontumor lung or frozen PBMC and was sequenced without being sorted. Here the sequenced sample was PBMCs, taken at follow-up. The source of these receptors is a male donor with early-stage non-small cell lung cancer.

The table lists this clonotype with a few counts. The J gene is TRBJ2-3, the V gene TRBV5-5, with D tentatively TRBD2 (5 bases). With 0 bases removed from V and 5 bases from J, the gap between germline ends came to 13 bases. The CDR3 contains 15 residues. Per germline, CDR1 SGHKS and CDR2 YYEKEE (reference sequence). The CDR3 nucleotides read TGTGCCAGCAGCTTGGGTGTCCTAGCTAAAGATACGCAGTATTTT. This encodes CASSLGVLAKDTQYF.

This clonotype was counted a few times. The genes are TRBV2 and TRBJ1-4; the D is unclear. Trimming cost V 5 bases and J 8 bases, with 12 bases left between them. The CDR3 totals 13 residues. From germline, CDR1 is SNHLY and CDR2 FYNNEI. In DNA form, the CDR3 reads TGTGCCAGCAGTATTGACCGAGGAGAAAAACTGTTTTTT. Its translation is CASSIDRGEKLFF.

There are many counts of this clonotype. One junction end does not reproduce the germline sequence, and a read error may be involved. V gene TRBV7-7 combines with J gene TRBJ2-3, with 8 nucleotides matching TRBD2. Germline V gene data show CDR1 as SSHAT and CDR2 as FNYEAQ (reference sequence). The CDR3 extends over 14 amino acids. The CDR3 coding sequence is TGTGCTAGCAGCTCCGGGACTAGGGCAGATACGCAGTATTTT. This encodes CASSSGTRADTQYF. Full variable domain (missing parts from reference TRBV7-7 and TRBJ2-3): GAGVSQSPRYKVTKRGQDVTLRCDPISSHATLYWYQQALGQGPEFLTYFNYEAQPDKSGLPSDRFSAERPEGSISTLTIQRTEQRDSAMYRCASSSGTRADTQYFGPGTRLTVL.

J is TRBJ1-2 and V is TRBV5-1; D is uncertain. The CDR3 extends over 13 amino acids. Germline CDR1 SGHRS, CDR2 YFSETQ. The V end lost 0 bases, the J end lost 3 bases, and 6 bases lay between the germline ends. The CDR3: CASSLDWDYGYTF. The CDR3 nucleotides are TGCGCCAGCAGCTTGGATTGGGACTATGGCTACACCTTC.

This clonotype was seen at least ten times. CDR3 sequence: CASSLDRVGAFF. For the CDR3, the DNA is TGCGCCAGCAGCTTGGACAGGGTAGGAGCTTTCTTT. V usage is TRBV5-1 and J usage is TRBJ1-1; TRBD1 is a possible D gene (6 bases). The CDR3 sequence is 12 residues long. The germline V and J ends were trimmed by 0 bases and 10 bases, with 10 bases remaining between them. Germline-derived CDR1 and CDR2 are SGHRS and YFSETQ.

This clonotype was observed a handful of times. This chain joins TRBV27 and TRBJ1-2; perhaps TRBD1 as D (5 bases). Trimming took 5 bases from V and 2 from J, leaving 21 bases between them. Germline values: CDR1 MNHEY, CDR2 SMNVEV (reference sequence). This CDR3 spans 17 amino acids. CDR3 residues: CASSPIPGGRKNYGYTF. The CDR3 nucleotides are TGTGCCAGCAGTCCCATCCCCGGGGGGAGGAAAAACTATGGCTACACCTTC.

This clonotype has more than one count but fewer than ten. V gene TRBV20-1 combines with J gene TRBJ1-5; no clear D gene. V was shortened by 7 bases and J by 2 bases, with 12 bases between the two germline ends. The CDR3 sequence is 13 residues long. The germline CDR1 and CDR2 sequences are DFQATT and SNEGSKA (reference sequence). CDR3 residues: CSGLPDRNQPQHF. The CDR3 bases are TGCAGTGGACTGCCCGATCGCAATCAGCCCCAGCATTTT.

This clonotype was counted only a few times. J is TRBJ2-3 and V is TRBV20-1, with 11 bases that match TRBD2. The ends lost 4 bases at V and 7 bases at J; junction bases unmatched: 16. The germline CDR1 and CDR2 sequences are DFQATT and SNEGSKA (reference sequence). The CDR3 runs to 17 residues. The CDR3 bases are TGCAGTGCTAAAATCCCCCTACTAGCGGGGGCAATATATACGCAGTATTTT. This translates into CSAKIPLLAGAIYTQYF.

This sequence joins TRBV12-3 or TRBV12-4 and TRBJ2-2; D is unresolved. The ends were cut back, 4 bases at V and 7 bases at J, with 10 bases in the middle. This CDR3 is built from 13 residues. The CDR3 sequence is CASSWTERGELFF. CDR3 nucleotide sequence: TGTGCCAGCAGTTGGACCGAACGCGGGGAGCTGTTTTTT.

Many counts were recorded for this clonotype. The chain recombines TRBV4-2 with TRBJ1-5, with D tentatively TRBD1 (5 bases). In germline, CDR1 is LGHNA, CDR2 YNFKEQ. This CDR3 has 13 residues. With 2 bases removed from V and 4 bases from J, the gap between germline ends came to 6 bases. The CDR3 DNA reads TGTGCCAGCAGCCAAAGGGGAAATCAGCCCCAGCATTTT. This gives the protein CASSQRGNQPQHF.

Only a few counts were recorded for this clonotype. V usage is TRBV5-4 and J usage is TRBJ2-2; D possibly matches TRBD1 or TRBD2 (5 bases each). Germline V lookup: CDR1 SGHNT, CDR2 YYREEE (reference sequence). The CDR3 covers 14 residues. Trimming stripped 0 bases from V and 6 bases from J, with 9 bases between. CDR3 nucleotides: TGTGCCAGCAGCTTGGATGGGACGCCCGGGGAGCTGTTTTTT. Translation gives CASSLDGTPGELFF. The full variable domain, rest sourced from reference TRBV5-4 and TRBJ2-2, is ETGVTQSPTHLIKTRGQQVTLRCSSQSGHNTVSWYQQALGQGPQFIFQYYREEENGRGNFPPRFSGLQFPNYSSELNVNALELDDSALYLCASSLDGTPGELFFGEGSRLTVL.

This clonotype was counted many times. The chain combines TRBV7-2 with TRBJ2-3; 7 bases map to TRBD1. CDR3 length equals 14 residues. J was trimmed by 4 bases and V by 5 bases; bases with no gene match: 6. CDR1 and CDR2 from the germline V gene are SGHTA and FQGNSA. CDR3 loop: CASSPGQNPDTQYF. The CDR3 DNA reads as TGTGCCAGCAGCCCGGGACAGAACCCAGATACGCAGTATTTT.

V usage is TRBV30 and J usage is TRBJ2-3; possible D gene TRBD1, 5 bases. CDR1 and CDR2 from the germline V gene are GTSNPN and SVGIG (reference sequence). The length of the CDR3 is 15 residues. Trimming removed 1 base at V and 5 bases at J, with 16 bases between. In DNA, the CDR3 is TGTGCCTGGAGTGCCCAGAGCCAGGGATTAGATACGCAGTATTTT. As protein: CAWSAQSQGLDTQYF.

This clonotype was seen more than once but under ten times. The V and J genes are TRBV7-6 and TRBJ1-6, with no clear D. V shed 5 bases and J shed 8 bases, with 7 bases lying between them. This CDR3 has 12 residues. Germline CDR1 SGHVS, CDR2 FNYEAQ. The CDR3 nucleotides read TGTGCCAGCAGCCTAGAGGATTCACCCCTCCACTTT. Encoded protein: CASSLEDSPLHF. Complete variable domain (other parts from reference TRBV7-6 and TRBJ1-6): GAGVSQSPRYKVTKRGQDVALRCDPISGHVSLYWYRQALGQGPEFLTYFNYEAQQDKSGLPNDRFSAERPEGSISTLTIQRTEQRDSAMYRCASSLEDSPLHFGNGTRLTVT.

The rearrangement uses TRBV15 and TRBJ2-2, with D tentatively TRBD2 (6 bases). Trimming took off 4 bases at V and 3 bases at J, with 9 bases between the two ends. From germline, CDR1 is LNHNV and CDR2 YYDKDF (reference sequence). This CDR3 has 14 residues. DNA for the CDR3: TGTGCCACCAGCACTGGGGGGTACACCGGGGAGCTGTTTTTT. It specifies CATSTGGYTGELFF.

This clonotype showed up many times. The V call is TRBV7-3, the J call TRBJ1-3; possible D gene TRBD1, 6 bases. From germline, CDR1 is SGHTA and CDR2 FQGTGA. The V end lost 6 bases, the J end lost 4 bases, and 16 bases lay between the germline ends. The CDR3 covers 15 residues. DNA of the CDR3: TGTGCCAGCAGTCAACAGGGATCGCTAGGAAACACCATATATTTT. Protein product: CASSQQGSLGNTIYF.

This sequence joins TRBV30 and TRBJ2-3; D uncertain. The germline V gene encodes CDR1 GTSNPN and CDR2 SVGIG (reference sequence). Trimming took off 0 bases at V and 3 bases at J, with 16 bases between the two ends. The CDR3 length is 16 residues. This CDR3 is CAWSVPHPGRTDTQYF. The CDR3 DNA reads TGTGCCTGGAGTGTACCCCACCCCGGACGGACAGATACGCAGTATTTT.

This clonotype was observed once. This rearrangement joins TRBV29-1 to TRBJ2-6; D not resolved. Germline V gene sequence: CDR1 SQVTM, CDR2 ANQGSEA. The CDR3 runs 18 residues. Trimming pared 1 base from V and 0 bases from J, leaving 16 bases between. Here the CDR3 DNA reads TGCAGCGTTGAAGCGGCAGACCACCGAGGCTCTGGGGCCAACGTCCTGACTTTC. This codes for CSVEAADHRGSGANVLTF.

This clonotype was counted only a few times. CDR3 residues: CASSVEGGYTF. CDR3 nucleotides: TGTGCCAGCAGCGTAGAAGGCGGCTACACCTTC. This chain joins TRBV5-6 and TRBJ1-2; D uncertain. This CDR3 is built from 11 residues. The V end was cut by 4 bases, the J end by 8 bases, with 9 bases between. Germline V CDR1 and CDR2: SGHDT, YYEEEE.

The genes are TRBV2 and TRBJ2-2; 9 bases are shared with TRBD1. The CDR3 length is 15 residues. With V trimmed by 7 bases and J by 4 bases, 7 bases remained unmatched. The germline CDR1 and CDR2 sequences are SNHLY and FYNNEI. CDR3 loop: CASTRQGVFTGELFF. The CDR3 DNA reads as TGTGCCAGCACTCGACAGGGGGTTTTCACCGGGGAGCTGTTTTTT. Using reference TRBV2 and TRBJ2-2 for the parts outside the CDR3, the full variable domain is EPEVTQTPSHQVTQMGQEVILRCVPISNHLYFYWYRQILGQKVEFLVSFYNNEISEKSEIFDDQFSVERPDGSNFTLKIRSTKLEDSAMYFCASTRQGVFTGELFFGEGSRLTVL.

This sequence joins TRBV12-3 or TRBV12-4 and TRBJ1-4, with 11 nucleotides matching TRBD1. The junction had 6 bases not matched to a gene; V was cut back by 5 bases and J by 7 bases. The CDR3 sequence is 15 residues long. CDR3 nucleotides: TGTGCCAGCAGTAAATTAGGGACAGGGGGTGAAAAACTGTTTTTT. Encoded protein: CASSKLGTGGEKLFF.

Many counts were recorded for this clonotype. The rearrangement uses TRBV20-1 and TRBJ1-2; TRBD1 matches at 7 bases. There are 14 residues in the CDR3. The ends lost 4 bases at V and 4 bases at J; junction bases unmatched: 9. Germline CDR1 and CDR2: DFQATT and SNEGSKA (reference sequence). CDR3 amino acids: CSAKGQLTLYGYTF. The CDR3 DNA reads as TGCAGTGCTAAGGGACAGCTAACTCTCTATGGCTACACCTTC.

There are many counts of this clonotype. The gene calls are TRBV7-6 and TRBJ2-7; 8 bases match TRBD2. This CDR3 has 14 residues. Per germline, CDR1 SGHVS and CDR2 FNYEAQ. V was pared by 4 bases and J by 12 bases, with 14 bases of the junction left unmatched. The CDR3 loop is CASSSTNGGGLLYF. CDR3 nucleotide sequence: TGTGCCAGCAGCTCGACGAACGGCGGGGGGCTCTTGTACTTC.